The source of this T cell receptor beta chain is a study of CD8 T cells in ankylosing spondylitis. Study-level results: Earlier work had already found some motif variants in reactive arthritis synovial fluid and blood. As reported, disease-linked clones showed significant enrichment in matched ankylosing spondylitis synovial fluid. The disease-linked clones had a CD8+ phenotype and low blood frequencies. What seemed typical of ankylosing spondylitis blood was a TCR beta motif built from under 10 highly homologous variants.

This clonotype was picked up many times. Antigen: not known. Libraries of TCR beta came from quantitative 5'-RACE with molecular barcodes. TCRdb re-called the 5' RACE reads with MiXCR, one entry per CDR3 protein. This sample carries fewer than 550,000 distinct CDR3 sequences, over 4% of them seen once, and the ten largest clones take around 3.5%. Germline CDR1 is MNHNS and CDR2 is SASEGT. Trimming removed 3 bases from V and 9 bases from J, with 9 bases in between. The CDR3 covers 13 residues. This receptor was obtained from a male donor with ankylosing spondylitis. This chain links TRBV6-1 with TRBJ1-6, with D unclear. The sample consisted of blood, either unsorted or a sorted T cell fraction (not recorded which). The CDR3 bases are TGTGCCAGCAGTGACGTCCCTAGTTCACCCCTCCACTTT. It translates to CASSDVPSSPLHF.